A single sample gave rise to the 15 T cell receptor beta chains below, sequenced in a study of blood T cell repertoires in COVID-19. Data came from immunoSEQ multiplex PCR; TCRdb stores just in-frame clones and leaves some out. The table shows about 250,000 clones, with 86% occurring only once. The sequenced material came from peripheral blood. Receptors originate from a woman aged 80 or over with COVID-19, enrolled during active disease.

CDR3 in amino acids: CPALRALSGNTIYF. CDR3 nucleotide sequence: TGTCCAGCCCTCAGGGCGCTCTCTGGAAACACCATATATTTT. This chain connects TRBV10-3 to TRBJ1-3; tentatively, D is TRBD1 (5 bases). CDR1 ENHRY and CDR2 SYGVKD come from the germline V gene. The CDR3 spans 14 residues.

The rearrangement joins TRBV6-5 to TRBJ2-7; TRBD1 matches at 7 bases. The CDR3 covers 14 residues. With 1 base clipped from V and 7 bases from J, the junction kept 7 bases outside the gene matches. The germline gives CDR1 MNHEY, CDR2 SVGAGI. The CDR3 here is CASSYFPDRDEQYF. CDR3 sequence (DNA): TGTGCCAGCAGTTACTTCCCCGACAGGGATGAGCAGTACTTC.

The chain is built from TRBV4-1 and TRBJ2-7, with a tentative D call TRBD1 (5 bases). Deletions cut 0 bases from V and 2 bases from J, with 14 bases between. The CDR3 loop spans 16 amino acids. Per the germline V gene, CDR1 is MGHRA and CDR2 is YSYEKL. CDR3 region: CASSQDPTGVPYEQYF. Here the CDR3 DNA reads TGCGCCAGCAGCCAAGATCCTACAGGCGTCCCCTACGAGCAGTACTTC.

J is TRBJ1-2 and V is TRBV7-8; no clear D gene. Trimming removed 5 bases from V and 8 bases from J, with 9 bases in between. The CDR3 sequence is 11 residues long. Germline values: CDR1 SGHVS, CDR2 FQNEAQ. The CDR3 DNA sequence: TGTGCCAGCAGCCGCCGGGGAGGCTACACCTTC. This codes for CASSRRGGYTF.

The genes are TRBV4-3 and TRBJ1-5; the match to TRBD1 covers 12 bases. Germline loops: CDR1 LGHNA, CDR2 YSLEER. This CDR3 contains 15 residues. The ends lost 3 bases at V and 7 bases at J; junction bases unmatched: 4. The DNA of the CDR3 is TGCGCCAGCAGCCAGGGGACAGGGGGCGGGCAGCCCCAGCATTTT. It specifies CASSQGTGGGQPQHF.

This clone was found a few times. The J gene is TRBJ1-2, the V gene TRBV6-5, with TRBD1 matching 7 bases. CDR3 length: 14 amino acids. The ends lost 5 bases at V and 1 base at J; junction bases unmatched: 4. CDR1 is MNHEY and CDR2 is SVGAGI in the germline V gene. In DNA, the CDR3 is TGTGCCAGCAGTCGCAGGGGGAATAACTATGGCTACACCTTC. It yields the protein CASSRRGNNYGYTF.

The CDR3 reads CASSLSATGGNQPQHF. Written as DNA, the CDR3 is TGTGCCAGCAGTTTATCGGCGACAGGGGGTAATCAGCCCCAGCATTTT. The chain employs TRBV27 and TRBJ1-5, with 9 bases matching TRBD1. V lost 0 bases and J lost 4; bases outside the gene matches: 4. The CDR3 consists of 16 residues. Germline V gene lookup returns CDR1 MNHEY and CDR2 SMNVEV (reference sequence).

The chain recombines TRBV5-1 with TRBJ2-5; 9 nucleotides match TRBD2. CDR1 and CDR2 from the germline V gene are SGHRS and YFSETQ. The trim removed 3 bases at V and 2 bases at J, leaving 5 bases unmatched. CDR3 length: 15 amino acids. In DNA, the CDR3 is TGCGCCAGCAGCTCTTTAGCGGGGGAACAAGAGACCCAGTACTTC. Translated, it gives CASSSLAGEQETQYF.

This clone appeared once. The genes are TRBV10-3 and TRBJ1-1; no clear D. V lost 2 bases and J lost 1, with 11 bases in between. The CDR3 is made up of 15 amino acids. Germline CDR1 and CDR2: ENHRY and SYGVKD. The CDR3 sequence: CAISEPMAKNTEAFF. The CDR3 DNA reads TGTGCCATCAGTGAGCCGATGGCAAAGAACACTGAAGCTTTCTTT.

The chain carries TRBV5-4 and TRBJ1-4, with TRBD1 identical over 8 bases. Unmatched junction bases numbered 10, after V lost 4 bases and J lost 8 bases. This CDR3 spans 15 amino acids. Germline CDR1 SGHNT, CDR2 YYREEE (reference sequence). This CDR3 is CASSGDGQGGEKLFF. For the CDR3, the DNA is TGTGCCAGCAGCGGAGATGGACAGGGCGGGGAAAAACTGTTTTTT.

The chain uses TRBV18 and TRBJ2-1, with D uncertain. The CDR3 runs 14 residues. Trimming left V 3 bases short and J 6 bases short, with 12 bases between. CDR1 and CDR2 from the germline V gene are KGHSH and LQKENI. The CDR3 loop reads CASSPDPVSNEQFF. CDR3 bases: TGTGCCAGCTCACCCGATCCTGTGAGCAATGAGCAGTTCTTC.

The table lists this clone with a count of one. The rearrangement joins TRBV7-2 to TRBJ2-2; 7 nucleotides align to TRBD1. The length of the CDR3 is 14 residues. Germline trimming cut 4 bases from V and 6 bases from J; bases unmatched to any gene: 5. In germline, CDR1 is SGHTA, CDR2 FQGNSA. CDR3 loop: CASSSGQEAGELFF. In nucleotides, the CDR3 is TGTGCCAGCAGCTCCGGACAGGAAGCCGGGGAGCTGTTTTTT.

The chain employs TRBV5-1 and TRBJ2-3; 7 bases map to TRBD1. The CDR3 spans 14 residues. Germline V gene lookup returns CDR1 SGHRS and CDR2 YFSETQ. V dropped 2 bases and J dropped 4; count of bases not matched to a gene: 4. The CDR3 sequence: CASSFLGTADTQYF. Here the CDR3 DNA reads TGCGCCAGCAGCTTCTTAGGGACAGCAGATACGCAGTATTTT. Filled out from reference TRBV5-1 and TRBJ2-3, the complete variable domain reads KAGVTQTPRYLIKTRGQQVTLSCSPISGHRSVSWYQQTPGQGLQFLFEYFSETQRNKGNFPGRFSGRQFSNSRSEMNVSTLELGDSALYLCASSFLGTADTQYFGPGTRLTVL.

This chain connects TRBV4-3 to TRBJ2-1; TRBD1 agrees at 7 bases. The V and J ends lost 0 bases and 6 bases, in that order; junction bases with no gene match: 2. The germline CDR1 and CDR2 sequences are LGHNA and YSLEER. The CDR3 is 14 amino acids. CDR3 loop: CASSQDPGGNEQFF. The CDR3 DNA reads as TGCGCCAGCAGCCAAGACCCAGGGGGCAATGAGCAGTTCTTC.

The rearrangement joins TRBV2 to TRBJ2-3; TRBD2 matches at 7 bases. Trimming cost V 7 bases and J 8 bases; bases outside gene matches: 9. Germline CDR1 SNHLY, CDR2 FYNNEI. CDR3 length: 13 residues. DNA of the CDR3: TGTGCCAGCACCCCCGGACTAGGTGTTACGCAGTATTTT. Protein product: CASTPGLGVTQYF.